Shown below are 8 T cell receptor beta chains from a single sample sequenced in a study of T cell responses to AZD1222 COVID-19 vaccine (dated by TCRdb to the early 2020s). Libraries were built with the immunoSEQ multiplex PCR assay. TCRdb took over this immuneACCESS table, retaining in-frame rearrangements with V and J assigned. Such tables are incomplete; in checked studies, under half of the missing clones stem from an unresolved V gene, and the remainder is unexplained. A total of around 110,000 clones appear in this sample, approximately 90% of them only once. Jointly, the top ten make up approximately 3.3% of the sample. This sample's time point label indicates: baseline before first vaccination. Specimen: peripheral blood, collected on day 0 of AZD1222 vaccination. Source of these receptors: an adult in good health.

The rearrangement joins TRBV30 to TRBJ1-6; D unclear. V gave up 2 bases and J gave up 10 bases, with 12 bases separating them. The CDR3 loop spans 13 amino acids. Germline values: CDR1 GTSNPN, CDR2 SVGIG (reference sequence). The CDR3 loop reads CAWSLHIGSPLHF. The CDR3 coding sequence is TGTGCCTGGAGTTTACATATCGGCTCACCCCTCCACTTT.

This clone was counted once. The chain links TRBV28 to TRBJ1-5, with D perhaps TRBD1 (5 bases). The V gene's germline CDR1 is MDHEN and CDR2 SYDVKM. CDR3 length equals 12 residues. Trimming shortened V by 8 bases and J by 5 bases, and 10 bases separated the two germline ends. The chain's CDR3 is CASGSGDQPQHF. CDR3 sequence (DNA): TGTGCCAGCGGCTCGGGGGATCAGCCCCAGCATTTT. Full variable domain (remainder filled in from reference TRBV28 and TRBJ1-5): DVKVTQSSRYLVKRTGEKVFLECVQDMDHENMFWYRQDPGLGLRLIYFSYDVKMKEKGDIPEGYSVSREKKERFSLILESASTNQTSMYLCASGSGDQPQHFGDGTRLSIL.

The gene calls are TRBV5-6 and TRBJ1-3, with 7 bases aligning to TRBD1. This CDR3 has 15 amino acids. Germline CDR1 and CDR2: SGHDT and YYEEEE. Losses at the gene ends were 5 bases for V and 0 bases for J; bases not matched to a gene: 5. CDR3 in DNA: TGTGCCAGCAGTTCGGCAGGGGGCTCTGGAAACACCATATATTTT. Residues: CASSSAGGSGNTIYF.

This chain links TRBV6-5 with TRBJ1-6; the match to TRBD1 covers 8 bases. This CDR3 is built from 14 residues. CDR1 is MNHEY and CDR2 is SVGAGI in the germline V gene. Germline trimming cut 9 bases from V and 10 bases from J; bases unmatched to any gene: 11. CDR3 bases: TGTGCCAGTCCAGGGGGCCAGGGGGGATCACCCCTCCACTTT. Translating gives CASPGGQGGSPLHF.

The chain uses TRBV5-1 and TRBJ1-2; the D is unclear. Between the trimmed V and J ends, which lost 0 bases and 4 bases, there was a span of 7 bases. Germline V gives CDR1 SGHRS, CDR2 YFSETQ. The CDR3 covers 13 residues. The CDR3 DNA is TGCGCCAGCAGCTTGGTGGAGTCCTATGGCTACACCTTC. It translates to CASSLVESYGYTF.

This chain connects TRBV12-5 to TRBJ2-1, with TRBD1 identical over 8 bases. Looked up from germline, CDR1 is LGHNT and CDR2 is FRNRAP. This CDR3 spans 15 amino acids. Trimming removed 1 base from V and 4 bases from J; junction bases left unmatched: 3. The CDR3 spells CASGLGQGIYNEQFF. The CDR3 nucleotides are TGTGCTAGTGGTTTGGGACAGGGGATATACAATGAGCAGTTCTTC.

V gene TRBV6-5 combines with J gene TRBJ2-1, with TRBD2 matching 11 bases. Germline V lookup: CDR1 MNHEY, CDR2 SVGAGI. After removal of 10 bases from V and 9 bases from J, the junction contained 8 bases not matched to a gene. This CDR3 comprises 13 residues. In nucleotides, the CDR3 is TGTGCCACCCTAGCGGGAGGTGTGAGTGAGCAGTTCTTC. Protein product: CATLAGGVSEQFF.

This chain connects TRBV7-5 to TRBJ2-1; TRBD2, the D gene given by the table, was not confirmed from the DNA. TRBV7-5 is annotated as a pseudogene. CDR3 length: 15 amino acids. The chain's CDR3 is CVRSSLAGEQIEQFF. CDR3 nucleotide sequence: TGTGTCAGAAGCTCCCTAGCGGGAGAACAGATTGAGCAGTTCTTC.